This TCR beta chain was profiled in a study of neoadjuvant anti-PD-1 for oral cavity cancer. The wider study: Patients mostly received three to four biweekly nivolumab doses at 3 mg/kg before surgery. Around day 43, patients without progression received a fourth nivolumab dose before surgery.

This clone was counted only a few times. Its antigen is undetermined. This CDR3 comprises 12 residues. The germline gives CDR1 SGHVS, CDR2 FNYEAQ. Deletions cut 4 bases from V and 3 bases from J, with 7 bases between. Only in-frame clones appear in the TCRdb table, and some are missing; sequencing was by immunoSEQ multiplex PCR. The table records 5,100 or so clones, over 45% of them present only once. Whole-study findings and limits: TCR analyses covered only three patients per response group.

These newly diagnosed stage II-IVA oral cavity squamous cell carcinoma patients had no prior systemic or radiation treatment. The clonotype was recovered from a person aged 35-79 years with oral cavity squamous cell carcinoma. The sequenced sample was tumor tissue, obtained before nivolumab (anti-PD-1) treatment. The rearrangement joins TRBV7-6 to TRBJ2-7; D tentatively fits TRBD1 or TRBD2 (5 bases each). The CDR3 bases are TGTGCCAGCAGCTCGGGACGCTACGAGCAGTACTTC. Protein sequence: CASSSGRYEQYF. Full variable domain (rest looked up from reference TRBV7-6 and TRBJ2-7): GAGVSQSPRYKVTKRGQDVALRCDPISGHVSLYWYRQALGQGPEFLTYFNYEAQQDKSGLPNDRFSAERPEGSISTLTIQRTEQRDSAMYRCASSSGRYEQYFGPGTRLTVT.